A selection of T cell receptor beta chains follows, all from one sample in a study of blood T cells in healthy people across ages. TCRdb ran MiXCR on the 5' RACE reads and lists one entry per CDR3 protein. The repertoire holds 1.5 million to 2 million distinct CDR3 sequences, about 31% seen once, with roughly 10% in the top ten. Specimen: blood. The receptors derive from a woman aged 30 to 39 in good health. CDR3s include the opening cysteine and the closing phenylalanine or tryptophan. Each record gives: D gene, J gene, V gene, clone size, CDR3 protein, CDR3 DNA. The D gene is left open where the match is weak. Clone size is not always given. Where it is, it says once, few, many or a class for expanded clones.

d_gene: TRBD2; j_gene: TRBJ2-1; v_gene: TRBV6-1; abundance: -; CDR3aa: CASSEAGLAGAHNEQFF; CDR3nt: TGTGCCAGCAGTGAAGCGGGACTAGCGGGGGCCCACAATGAGCAGTTCTTC
d_gene: TRBD2; j_gene: TRBJ2-3; v_gene: TRBV7-7; abundance: -; CDR3aa: CASSLEPSGGPLDTQYF; CDR3nt: TGTGCCAGCAGCTTAGAACCCAGCGGGGGCCCCCTTGATACGCAGTATTTT
d_gene: TRBD1; j_gene: TRBJ2-7; v_gene: TRBV20-1; abundance: -; CDR3aa: CSAKFPGTASYEQYF; CDR3nt: TGCAGTGCTAAGTTTCCGGGGACAGCCTCCTACGAGCAGTACTTC
d_gene: -; j_gene: TRBJ1-1; v_gene: TRBV29-1; abundance: -; CDR3aa: CSVEPSTEAFF; CDR3nt: TGCAGCGTTGAACCATCCACTGAAGCTTTCTTT
d_gene: TRBD1; j_gene: TRBJ2-7; v_gene: TRBV6-6; abundance: many; CDR3aa: CASTIRGFAYEQYF; CDR3nt: TGTGCCAGCACCATCAGGGGGTTTGCCTACGAGCAGTACTTC
d_gene: -; j_gene: TRBJ2-7; v_gene: TRBV5-1; abundance: -; CDR3aa: CASSPPGVMAYEQYF; CDR3nt: TGCGCCAGCAGCCCACCGGGTGTGATGGCTTACGAGCAGTACTTC
d_gene: -; j_gene: TRBJ2-5; v_gene: TRBV24-1; abundance: few; CDR3aa: CATSSSLQETQYF; CDR3nt: TGTGCCACCAGCTCCAGTCTCCAAGAGACCCAGTACTTC
d_gene: TRBD2; j_gene: TRBJ2-1; v_gene: TRBV27; abundance: -; CDR3aa: CASSLTAGGPRNEQFF; CDR3nt: TGTGCCAGCAGTTTAACAGCGGGAGGGCCCCGAAATGAGCAGTTCTTC
d_gene: TRBD1; j_gene: TRBJ1-1; v_gene: TRBV5-1; abundance: -; CDR3aa: CASTRDRGDTEAFF; CDR3nt: TGCGCCAGCACCCGGGACAGGGGGGACACTGAAGCTTTCTTT
d_gene: -; j_gene: TRBJ1-1; v_gene: TRBV4-1; abundance: -; CDR3aa: CASSQGQHTEAFF; CDR3nt: TGCGCCAGCAGCCAAGGACAGCACACTGAAGCTTTCTTT
d_gene: -; j_gene: TRBJ2-7; v_gene: TRBV2; abundance: few; CDR3aa: CASKKDTSTYEQYF; CDR3nt: TGTGCCAGCAAAAAGGACACCTCCACCTACGAGCAGTACTTC
d_gene: TRBD2; j_gene: TRBJ2-3; v_gene: TRBV20-1; abundance: few; CDR3aa: CSAGLAQISTDTQYF; CDR3nt: TGCAGTGCGGGACTAGCGCAGATTAGCACAGATACGCAGTATTTT
d_gene: TRBD1; j_gene: TRBJ2-1; v_gene: TRBV20-1; abundance: -; CDR3aa: CSAARTGALYNEQFF; CDR3nt: TGCAGTGCTGCTCGGACAGGGGCCCTCTACAATGAGCAGTTCTTC
d_gene: TRBD2; j_gene: TRBJ2-1; v_gene: TRBV20-1; abundance: -; CDR3aa: CSARQLAGGASSYNEQFF; CDR3nt: TGCAGTGCTAGGCAACTAGCGGGGGGAGCTAGCTCCTACAATGAGCAGTTCTTC
d_gene: TRBD2; j_gene: TRBJ2-5; v_gene: TRBV7-9; abundance: few; CDR3aa: CASSSWTSGGHETQYF; CDR3nt: TGTGCCAGCAGCTCTTGGACTAGCGGGGGGCACGAGACCCAGTACTTC